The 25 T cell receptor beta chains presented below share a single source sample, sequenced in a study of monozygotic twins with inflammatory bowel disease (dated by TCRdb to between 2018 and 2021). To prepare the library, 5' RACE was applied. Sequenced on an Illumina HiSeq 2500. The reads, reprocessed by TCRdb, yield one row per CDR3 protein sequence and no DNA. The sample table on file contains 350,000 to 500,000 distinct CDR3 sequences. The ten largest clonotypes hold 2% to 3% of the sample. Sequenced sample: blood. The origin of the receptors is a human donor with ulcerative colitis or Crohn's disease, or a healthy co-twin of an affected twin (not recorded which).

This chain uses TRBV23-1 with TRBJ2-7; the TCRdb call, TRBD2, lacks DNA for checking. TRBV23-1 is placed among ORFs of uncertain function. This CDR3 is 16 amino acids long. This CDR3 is CASSEKPTSVSYEQYF.

This chain's CDR3 is CASSLRDRGLNNEQFF. The chain joins TRBV6-5 to TRBJ2-1; TCRdb outputs TRBD1, but without DNA this stays unchecked. Germline assignment: CDR1 MNHEY and CDR2 SVGAGI. The CDR3 spans 16 residues.

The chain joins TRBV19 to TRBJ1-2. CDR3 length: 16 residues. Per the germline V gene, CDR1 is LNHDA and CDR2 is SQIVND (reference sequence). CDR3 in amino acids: CASSIDRRGLEGGYTF.

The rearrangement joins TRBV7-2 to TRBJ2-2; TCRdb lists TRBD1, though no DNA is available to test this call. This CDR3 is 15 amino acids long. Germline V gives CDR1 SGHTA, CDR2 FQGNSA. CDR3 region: CASSQSRVNTGELFF.

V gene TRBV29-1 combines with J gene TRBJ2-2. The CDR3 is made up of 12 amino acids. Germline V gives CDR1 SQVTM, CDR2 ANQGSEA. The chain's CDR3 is CSVGSLTGELFF.

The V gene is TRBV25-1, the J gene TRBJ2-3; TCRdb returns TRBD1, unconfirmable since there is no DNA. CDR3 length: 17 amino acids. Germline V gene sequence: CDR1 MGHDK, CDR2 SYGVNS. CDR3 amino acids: CASSGSTGAPSTDTQYF.

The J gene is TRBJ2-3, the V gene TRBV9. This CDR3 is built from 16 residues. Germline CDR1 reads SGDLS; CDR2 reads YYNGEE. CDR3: CASSVAARASTDTQYF.

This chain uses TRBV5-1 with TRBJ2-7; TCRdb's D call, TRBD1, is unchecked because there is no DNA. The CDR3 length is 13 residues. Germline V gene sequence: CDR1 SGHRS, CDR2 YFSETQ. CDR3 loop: CASSGTGTHEQYF.

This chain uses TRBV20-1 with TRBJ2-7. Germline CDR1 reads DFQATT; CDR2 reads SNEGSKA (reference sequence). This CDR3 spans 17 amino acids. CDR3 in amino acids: CSASNFVSTSKSYEQYF.

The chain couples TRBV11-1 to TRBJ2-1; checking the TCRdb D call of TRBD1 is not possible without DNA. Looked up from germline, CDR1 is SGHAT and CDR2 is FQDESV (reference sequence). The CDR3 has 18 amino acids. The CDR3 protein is CASSLGRASGRVYNEQFF.

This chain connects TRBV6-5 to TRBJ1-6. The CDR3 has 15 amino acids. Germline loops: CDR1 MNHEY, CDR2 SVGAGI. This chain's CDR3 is CASSSQSNSNSPLHF.

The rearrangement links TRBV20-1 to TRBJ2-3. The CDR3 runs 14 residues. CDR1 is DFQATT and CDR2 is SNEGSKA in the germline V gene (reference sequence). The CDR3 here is CSARAATGTDTQYF.

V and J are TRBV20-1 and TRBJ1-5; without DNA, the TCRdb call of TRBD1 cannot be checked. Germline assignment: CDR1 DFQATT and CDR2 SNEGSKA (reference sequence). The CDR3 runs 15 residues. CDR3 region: CSARERDRADQPQHF.

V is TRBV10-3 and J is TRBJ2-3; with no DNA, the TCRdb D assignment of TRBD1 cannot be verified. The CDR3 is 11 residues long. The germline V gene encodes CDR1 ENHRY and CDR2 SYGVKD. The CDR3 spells CATGTTDTQYF.

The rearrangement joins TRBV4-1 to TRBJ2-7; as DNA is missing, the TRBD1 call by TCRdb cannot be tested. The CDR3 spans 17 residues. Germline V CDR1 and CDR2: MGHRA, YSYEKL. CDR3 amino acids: CASSYTSGTGDTYEQYF.

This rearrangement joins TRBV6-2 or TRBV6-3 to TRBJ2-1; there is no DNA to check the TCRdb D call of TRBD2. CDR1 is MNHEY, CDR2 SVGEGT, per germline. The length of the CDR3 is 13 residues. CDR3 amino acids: CASSETRSNEQFF.

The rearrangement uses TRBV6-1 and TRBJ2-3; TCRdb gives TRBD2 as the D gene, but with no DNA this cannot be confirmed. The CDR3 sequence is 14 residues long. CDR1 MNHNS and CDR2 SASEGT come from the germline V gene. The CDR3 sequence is CASRRATSTDTQYF.

CDR3 in amino acids: CASSQEISWRYTDTQYF. The gene calls are TRBV4-3 and TRBJ2-3. The germline V gene has CDR1 LGHNA and CDR2 YSLEER. This CDR3 has 17 amino acids.

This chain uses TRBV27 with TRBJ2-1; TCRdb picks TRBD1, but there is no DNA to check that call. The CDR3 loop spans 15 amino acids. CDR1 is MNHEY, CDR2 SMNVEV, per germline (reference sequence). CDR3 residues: CASSFFQGHSNEQFF.

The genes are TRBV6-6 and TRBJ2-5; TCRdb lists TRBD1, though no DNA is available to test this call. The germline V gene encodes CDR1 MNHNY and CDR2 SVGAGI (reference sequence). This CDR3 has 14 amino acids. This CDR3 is CASSPPSSLETQYF.

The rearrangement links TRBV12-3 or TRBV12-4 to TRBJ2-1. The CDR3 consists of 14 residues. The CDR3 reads CASSLSGGLDEQFF.

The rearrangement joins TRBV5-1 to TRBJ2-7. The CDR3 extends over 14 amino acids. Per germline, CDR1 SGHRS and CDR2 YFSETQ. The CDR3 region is CASSRTVGFYEQYF.

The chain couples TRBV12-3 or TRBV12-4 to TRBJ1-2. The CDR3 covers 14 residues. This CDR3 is CASSSLPRRGGYTF.

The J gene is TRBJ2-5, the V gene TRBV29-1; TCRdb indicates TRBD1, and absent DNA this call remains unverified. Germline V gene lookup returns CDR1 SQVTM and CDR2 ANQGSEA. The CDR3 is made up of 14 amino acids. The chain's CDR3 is CSVVGRMQKETQYF.

CDR3 loop: CASSLALAEETQYF. This chain links TRBV5-1 with TRBJ2-5; the TRBD2 assignment by TCRdb is unverifiable without DNA. The CDR3 sequence is 14 residues long. Per the germline V gene, CDR1 is SGHRS and CDR2 is YFSETQ.